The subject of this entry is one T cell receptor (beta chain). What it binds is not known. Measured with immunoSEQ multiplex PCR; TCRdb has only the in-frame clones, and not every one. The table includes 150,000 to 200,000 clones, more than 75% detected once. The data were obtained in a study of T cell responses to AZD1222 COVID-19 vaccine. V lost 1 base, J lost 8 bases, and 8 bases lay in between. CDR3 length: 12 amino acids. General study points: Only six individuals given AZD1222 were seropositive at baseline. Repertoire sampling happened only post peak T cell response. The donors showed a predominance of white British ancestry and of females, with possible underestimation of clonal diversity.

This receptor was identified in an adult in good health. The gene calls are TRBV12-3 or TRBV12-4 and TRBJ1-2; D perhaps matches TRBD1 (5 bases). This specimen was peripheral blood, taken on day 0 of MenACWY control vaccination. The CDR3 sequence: CASSLGGFGYTF. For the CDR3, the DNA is TGTGCCAGCAGTTTAGGGGGCTTCGGCTACACCTTC.